These T cell receptor beta chains were read from a single sample in a study of OX40 agonist ivuxolimab in advanced cancers. Sequenced by immunoSEQ multiplex PCR; TCRdb stores in-frame clones only, minus some. The sample consists of around 37,000 clones, 83% of them appearing once. The sequencing used CD4+ or CD8+ T cells sorted from blood, collected in a trial of the OX40 agonist ivuxolimab. The receptors stem from an adult with an advanced solid tumor such as melanoma, head and neck, liver or kidney cancer. Each CDR3 is given with its conserved first and last residue. D genes are given only for firm matches. Clone sizes are given selectively: once, few, many, or a class where the clone is expanded.

cdr3_nt cdr3_aa clone_size j_call v_call d_call
TGTGCCAGCAGCTCCAGAGATTCTGAAGCTTTCTTT CASSSRDSEAFF - TRBJ1-1 TRBV11-3 -
TGCGCCAGCAGCTTGGCCCCGGGACATCAAGAGACCCAGTACTTC CASSLAPGHQETQYF once TRBJ2-5 TRBV5-1 -
TGTGCCAGCAGCCACCCGGGACAGGCCTACGAGCAGTACTTC CASSHPGQAYEQYF - TRBJ2-7 TRBV7-9 TRBD1
TGTGCCAGCAGTGTTTGGGGGGCGATAGCTGAAGCTTTCTTT CASSVWGAIAEAFF - TRBJ1-1 TRBV5-6 -
TGTGCCAGCAGCGAGACTAGCGGGTCCTACAATGAGCAGTTCTTC CASSETSGSYNEQFF - TRBJ2-1 TRBV11-2 TRBD2
TGTGCCAGCAGCTTAGGGCATGAGCAGTTCTTC CASSLGHEQFF - TRBJ2-1 TRBV7-2 -
TGTGCCAGCAGCTTAGAAGGGGCCAAAAACATTCAGTACTTC CASSLEGAKNIQYF few TRBJ2-4 TRBV7-9 -
TGTGCCAGCAGTTACCATTCGGGAGAATCGGTTGAGCAGTTCTTC CASSYHSGESVEQFF medium-sized TRBJ2-1 TRBV6-5 -
TGCGCCAGCAGCGGGGGACAGTTACCCAATGAGCAGTTCTTC CASSGGQLPNEQFF - TRBJ2-1 TRBV5-1 TRBD1
TGTGCCAGCAGCCTACCCGGGAGTGGGCAGCCCCAGCATTTT CASSLPGSGQPQHF medium-sized TRBJ1-5 TRBV7-9 -
TGTGCCAGCAGCGCTGACAGTGAAGAGACCCAGTACTTC CASSADSEETQYF - TRBJ2-5 TRBV9 -
TGTGCCAGCAGCCCCGCGTCAGGACAGGGGGAAGCTTTCTTT CASSPASGQGEAFF - TRBJ1-1 TRBV7-9 TRBD1
TGCGCCAGCAGCCAAGATCAGAGCGGGCCCTACGAGCAGTACTTC CASSQDQSGPYEQYF - TRBJ2-7 TRBV4-3 -
TGTGCCAGCAGTGAGGGTACGGGGTTCTCCTACGAGCAGTACTTC CASSEGTGFSYEQYF - TRBJ2-7 TRBV2 -